The clone carrying this T cell receptor beta chain was recorded many times. V was shortened by 1 base and J by 4 bases, with 10 bases between the two germline ends. CDR3 length equals 15 residues. Germline-derived CDR1 and CDR2 are LGHDT and YNNKEL (reference sequence). Someone pulled total RNA out of unfractionated whole blood. TCRdb re-called the 5' RACE reads through MiXCR, storing one row per CDR3 protein. The sample lists more than 140,000 distinct CDR3 sequences, 3.5% to 5% occurring once. The record originates from a study of human T cells and chemical hapten exposure. The chain has TRBV3-1 and TRBJ2-2, with D possibly being TRBD2 (6 bases). The receptor's source is a female donor in good health. The chain's CDR3 is CASSQVFGGTGELFF. In nucleotides, the CDR3 is TGTGCCAGCAGCCAAGTTTTCGGGGGCACCGGGGAGCTGTTTTTT.